These 21 T cell receptor beta chains were all obtained from the same sample, sequenced in a study of blood T cell repertoires in COVID-19 (dated by TCRdb to about 2020). Libraries were built with the immunoSEQ multiplex PCR assay. Held by TCRdb, this immuneACCESS table contains in-frame sequences only and omits some clones. Under half of the omission traces to an unresolved V gene where checked; the cause of the rest is unknown. The table for this sample lists about 130,000 clones; roughly 89% of them were counted only once. Of the sample, roughly 3.9% is held by the ten largest clones. Sequenced: peripheral blood. Source of these receptors: a man between 60 and 70 years old with COVID-19, enrolled during active disease.

This chain joins TRBV5-1 and TRBJ1-6; TRBD1 aligns across 7 bases. The V gene's germline CDR1 is SGHRS and CDR2 YFSETQ. V was clipped by 0 bases and J by 9 bases; unmatched bases: 6. This CDR3 contains 15 residues. The CDR3 loop is CASSLEGARGSPLHF. DNA of the CDR3: TGCGCCAGCAGCTTGGAGGGGGCCAGGGGTTCACCCCTCCACTTT.

V usage is TRBV19 and J usage is TRBJ2-3, with 8 bases matching TRBD2. The V gene end was trimmed by 6 bases and the J gene end by 7 bases; junction bases not matched to a gene: 3. The V gene's germline CDR1 is LNHDA and CDR2 SQIVND (reference sequence). The CDR3 spans 12 residues. The DNA of the CDR3 is TGTGCCAGTAGCGGGGGGGCGCATACGCAGTATTTT. This sequence encodes CASSGGAHTQYF.

This chain connects TRBV28 to TRBJ1-5; TRBD1 matches 11 bases. With V trimmed by 6 bases and J by 1 base, 8 bases remained unmatched. Germline V gene lookup returns CDR1 MDHEN and CDR2 SYDVKM. The CDR3 extends over 17 amino acids. In DNA, the CDR3 is TGTGCCAGCAGGGACAGGGGGCTACGAGCGAGCAATCAGCCCCAGCATTTT. It is translated as CASRDRGLRASNQPQHF.

The gene calls are TRBV29-1 and TRBJ2-5, with 10 positions matching TRBD2. The CDR3 runs to 15 residues. V was pared by 4 bases and J by 5 bases, with 10 bases of the junction left unmatched. Germline CDR1 and CDR2: SQVTM and ANQGSEA. As DNA, the CDR3 is TGCAGCGTTGCCCGGACTAGCGGTGGAGGGGAGACCCAGTACTTC. Translating gives CSVARTSGGGETQYF.

The V and J genes are TRBV5-4 and TRBJ2-4, with 8 bases identical to TRBD2. V dropped 3 bases and J dropped 6; count of bases not matched to a gene: 5. Germline CDR1 reads SGHNT; CDR2 reads YYREEE (reference sequence). This CDR3 has 14 residues. The CDR3 sequence is CASSSGGAGNIQYF. In nucleotides, the CDR3 is TGTGCCAGCAGCTCCGGGGGGGCCGGAAACATTCAGTACTTC.

The chain uses TRBV15 and TRBJ2-7; 8 bases map to TRBD1. Germline V gene sequence: CDR1 LNHNV, CDR2 YYDKDF (reference sequence). V dropped 3 bases and J dropped 6; count of bases not matched to a gene: 1. The CDR3 loop spans 12 amino acids. The DNA of the CDR3 is TGTGCCACCAGCAGGGACAGGGCCGAGCAGTACTTC. Its translation is CATSRDRAEQYF.

This rearrangement joins TRBV27 to TRBJ2-1, with D perhaps TRBD2 (6 bases). The CDR3 is made up of 13 amino acids. Per germline, CDR1 MNHEY and CDR2 SMNVEV (reference sequence). V lost 11 bases and J lost 7, with 18 bases in between. CDR3 residues: CASRGAPPNEQFF. The CDR3 nucleotides read TGTGCCTCGCGCGGGGCCCCTCCTAATGAGCAGTTCTTC.

This chain links TRBV28 with TRBJ2-6; D uncertain. The V end was cut by 3 bases, the J end by 4 bases, with 19 bases between. The germline V gene has CDR1 MDHEN and CDR2 SYDVKM. CDR3 length: 18 residues. The CDR3 loop is CASSFRSGLSSGANVLTF. DNA for the CDR3: TGTGCCAGCAGTTTTAGGTCAGGTCTATCCTCCGGGGCCAACGTCCTGACTTTC.

The chain recombines TRBV6-5 with TRBJ2-2, with D maybe TRBD2 (6 bases). The length of the CDR3 is 15 residues. V was cut by 7 bases and J by 1 base, with 13 bases left in between. The germline gives CDR1 MNHEY, CDR2 SVGAGI. The CDR3 region has the DNA TGTGCCAGCACCGAAAGGAGGGGGAACACCGGGGAGCTGTTTTTT. It yields the protein CASTERRGNTGELFF.

V and J are TRBV28 and TRBJ2-3; 9 bases agree with TRBD2. The V gene end was trimmed by 3 bases and the J gene end by 3 bases; junction bases not matched to a gene: 4. The CDR3 is 15 amino acids. The V gene's germline CDR1 is MDHEN and CDR2 SYDVKM. This CDR3 reads CASSFASGVTDTQYF. DNA of the CDR3: TGTGCCAGCAGTTTTGCTAGCGGGGTAACAGATACGCAGTATTTT. The whole variable domain, filled in from reference TRBV28 and TRBJ2-3, reads DVKVTQSSRYLVKRTGEKVFLECVQDMDHENMFWYRQDPGLGLRLIYFSYDVKMKEKGDIPEGYSVSREKKERFSLILESASTNQTSMYLCASSFASGVTDTQYFGPGTRLTVL.

The V call is TRBV20-1, the J call TRBJ2-5; 9 bases line up with TRBD1. Germline V gene data show CDR1 as DFQATT and CDR2 as SNEGSKA (reference sequence). The CDR3 runs to 14 residues. Losses at the gene ends were 3 bases for V and 5 bases for J; bases not matched to a gene: 7. CDR3 residues: CSASHRGRDETQYF. In nucleotides, the CDR3 is TGCAGTGCTAGTCACAGGGGGCGCGATGAGACCCAGTACTTC.

The CDR3 nucleotides read TGTGCCAGCAGCTCTCCGGGACTTGAGAACACTGAAGCTTTCTTT. Amino acid sequence: CASSSPGLENTEAFF. J is TRBJ1-1 and V is TRBV5-4, with TRBD1 as a possible D gene (5 bases). The germline gives CDR1 SGHNT, CDR2 YYREEE (reference sequence). CDR3 length: 15 residues. V lost 3 bases, J lost 1 base, and 13 bases lay in between.

Of note for this clone: This sample also contains other DNA sequences that code for the same CDR3. The rearrangement uses TRBV5-1 and TRBJ2-3; 8 bases align to TRBD1. The CDR3 has 14 amino acids. The V gene end was trimmed by 0 bases and the J gene end by 3 bases; junction bases not matched to a gene: 0. Germline V gene sequence: CDR1 SGHRS, CDR2 YFSETQ. The CDR3 protein is CASSLDRGTDTQYF. CDR3 nucleotides: TGCGCCAGCAGCTTGGACAGGGGGACAGATACGCAGTATTTT.

With regard to this clone: In the same sample, other DNA sequences code for this CDR3. This chain links TRBV5-1 with TRBJ2-5, with 7 bases lining up with TRBD1. Germline V CDR1 and CDR2: SGHRS, YFSETQ. CDR3 length: 14 residues. V shed 3 bases and J 1 base; nucleotides not matched to a gene: 3. DNA for the CDR3: TGCGCCAGCAGCTCGGGACAGACCCAAGAGACCCAGTACTTC. Its translation is CASSSGQTQETQYF.

V gene TRBV6-4 combines with J gene TRBJ1-5; TRBD1 aligns across 11 bases. Trimming took 6 bases from V and 1 from J; bases not matched to a gene: 8. Germline-derived CDR1 and CDR2 are MRHNA and SNTAGT. The CDR3 totals 17 residues. CDR3 DNA: TGTGCCAGCAGGAGGGACAGGGGGTTAACGAGCAATCAGCCCCAGCATTTT. It encodes CASRRDRGLTSNQPQHF.

This chain links TRBV28 with TRBJ1-5; 7 bases map to TRBD1. Germline CDR1 is MDHEN and CDR2 is SYDVKM. The CDR3 length is 14 residues. The J segment lost 0 bases and the V segment lost 7 bases, leaving 3 bases of the junction unmatched. As DNA, the CDR3 is TGTGCCAGCAAGACAGGGATTAGCAATCAGCCCCAGCATTTT. Its translation: CASKTGISNQPQHF.

The chain carries TRBV18 and TRBJ2-2; weak D call: TRBD1 (6 bases). The V end was cut by 6 bases, the J end by 6 bases, with 20 bases between. The germline CDR1 and CDR2 sequences are KGHSH and LQKENI. The CDR3 length is 16 residues. The CDR3 protein is CASSLKTGAPAGELFF. CDR3 nucleotide sequence: TGTGCCAGCTCCCTTAAGACAGGCGCCCCGGCCGGGGAGCTGTTTTTT.

J is TRBJ1-5 and V is TRBV20-1, with D uncertain. CDR3 length: 12 residues. Trimming removed 3 bases from V and 4 bases from J, with 7 bases in between. Germline CDR1 and CDR2: DFQATT and SNEGSKA (reference sequence). The CDR3 reads CSASGENQPQHF. CDR3 nucleotides: TGCAGTGCTAGTGGTGAGAATCAGCCCCAGCATTTT.

This chain links TRBV2 with TRBJ2-2; TRBD2 might be the D (6 bases). The CDR3 contains 16 residues. V dropped 4 bases and J dropped 0 bases, with 12 bases sitting between them. Germline values: CDR1 SNHLY, CDR2 FYNNEI. The CDR3 sequence is CASSGGDSANTGELFF. The CDR3 coding sequence is TGTGCCAGCAGTGGGGGGGATTCCGCGAACACCGGGGAGCTGTTTTTT.

This rearrangement joins TRBV19 to TRBJ1-2; 9 nucleotides match TRBD1. This CDR3 region has 15 residues. Germline V gives CDR1 LNHDA, CDR2 SQIVND (reference sequence). V shed 6 bases and J 4 bases; nucleotides not matched to a gene: 9. The DNA for the CDR3 is TGTGCCAGTAGGGGGACAGGGACCAGTGGCTATGGCTACACCTTC. Translating it yields CASRGTGTSGYGYTF.

This chain joins TRBV7-3 and TRBJ2-1; 8 bases align to TRBD2. The V gene's germline CDR1 is SGHTA and CDR2 FQGTGA. The CDR3 runs 16 residues. The junction had 10 bases not matched to a gene; V was cut back by 5 bases and J by 4 bases. CDR3 region: CASSPLTSSGYNEQFF. The CDR3 DNA sequence: TGTGCCAGCAGCCCCCTGACCTCTAGCGGGTACAATGAGCAGTTCTTC.